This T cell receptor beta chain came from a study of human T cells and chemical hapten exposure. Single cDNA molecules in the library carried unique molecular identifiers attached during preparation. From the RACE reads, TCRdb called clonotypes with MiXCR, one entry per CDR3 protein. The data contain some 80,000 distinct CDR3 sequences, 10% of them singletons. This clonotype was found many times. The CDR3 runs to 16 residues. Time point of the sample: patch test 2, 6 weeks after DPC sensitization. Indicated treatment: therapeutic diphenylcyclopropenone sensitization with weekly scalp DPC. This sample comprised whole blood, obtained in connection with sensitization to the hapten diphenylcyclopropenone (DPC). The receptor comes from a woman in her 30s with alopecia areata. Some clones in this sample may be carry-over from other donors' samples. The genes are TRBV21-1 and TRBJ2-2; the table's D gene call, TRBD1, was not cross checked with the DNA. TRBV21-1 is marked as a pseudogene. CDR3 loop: CASSSPWTGYTGELFF. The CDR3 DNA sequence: TGTGCCAGCAGCTCCCCGTGGACAGGGTACACCGGGGAGCTGTTTTTT.